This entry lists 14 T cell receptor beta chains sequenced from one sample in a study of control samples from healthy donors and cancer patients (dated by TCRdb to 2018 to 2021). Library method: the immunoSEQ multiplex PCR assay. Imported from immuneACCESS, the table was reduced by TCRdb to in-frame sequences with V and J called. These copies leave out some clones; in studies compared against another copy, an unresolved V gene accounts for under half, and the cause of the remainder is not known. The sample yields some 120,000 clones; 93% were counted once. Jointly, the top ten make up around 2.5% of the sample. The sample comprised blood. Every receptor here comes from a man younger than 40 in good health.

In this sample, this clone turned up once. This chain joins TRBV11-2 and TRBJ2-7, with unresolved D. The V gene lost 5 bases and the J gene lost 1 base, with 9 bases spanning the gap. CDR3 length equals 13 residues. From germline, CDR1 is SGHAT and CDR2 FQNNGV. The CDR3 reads CASSSLRSYEQYF. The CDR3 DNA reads TGTGCCAGCAGCAGCCTTCGGTCCTACGAGCAGTACTTC.

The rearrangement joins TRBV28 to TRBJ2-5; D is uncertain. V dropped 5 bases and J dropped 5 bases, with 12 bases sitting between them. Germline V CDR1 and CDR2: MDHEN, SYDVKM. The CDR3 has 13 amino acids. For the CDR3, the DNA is TGTGCCAGCAGTCCAAGGCCCGGGGAGACCCAGTACTTC. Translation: CASSPRPGETQYF.

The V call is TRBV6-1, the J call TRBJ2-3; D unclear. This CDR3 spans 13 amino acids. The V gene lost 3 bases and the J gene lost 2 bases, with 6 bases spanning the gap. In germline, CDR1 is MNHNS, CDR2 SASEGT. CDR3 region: CASSEITTDTQYF. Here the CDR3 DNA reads TGTGCCAGCAGTGAGATAACCACAGATACGCAGTATTTT.

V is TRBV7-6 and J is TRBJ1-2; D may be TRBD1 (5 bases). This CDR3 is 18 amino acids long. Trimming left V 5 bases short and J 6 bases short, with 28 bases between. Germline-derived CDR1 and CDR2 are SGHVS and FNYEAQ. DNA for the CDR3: TGTGCCAGCAGCCCCTCGATCCGGGGGGTTGAGTTGAACGATGGCTACACCTTC. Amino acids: CASSPSIRGVELNDGYTF.

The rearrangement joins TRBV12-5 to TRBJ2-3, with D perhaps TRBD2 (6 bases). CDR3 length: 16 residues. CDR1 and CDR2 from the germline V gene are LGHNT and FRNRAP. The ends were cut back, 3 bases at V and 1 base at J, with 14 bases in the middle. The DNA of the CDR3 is TGTGCTAGTGGTTTATACTCCGGGACTGGCACAGATACGCAGTATTTT. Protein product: CASGLYSGTGTDTQYF.

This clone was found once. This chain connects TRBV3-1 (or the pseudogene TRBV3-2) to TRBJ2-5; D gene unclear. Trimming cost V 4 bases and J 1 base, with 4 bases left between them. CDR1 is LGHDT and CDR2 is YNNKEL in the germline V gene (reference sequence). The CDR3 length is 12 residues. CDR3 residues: CASSLPQETQYF. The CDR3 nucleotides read TGTGCCAGCAGCCTCCCCCAAGAGACCCAGTACTTC.

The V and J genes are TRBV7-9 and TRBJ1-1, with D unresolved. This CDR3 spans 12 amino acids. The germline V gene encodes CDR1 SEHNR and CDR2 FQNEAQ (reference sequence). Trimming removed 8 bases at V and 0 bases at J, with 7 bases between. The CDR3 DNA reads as TGTGCCAGCGCCATTATGAACACTGAAGCTTTCTTT. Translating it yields CASAIMNTEAFF.

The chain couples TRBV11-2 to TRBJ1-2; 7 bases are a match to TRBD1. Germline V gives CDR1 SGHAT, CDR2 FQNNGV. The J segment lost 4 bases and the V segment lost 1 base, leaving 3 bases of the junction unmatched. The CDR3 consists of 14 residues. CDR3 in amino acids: CASSLGGQLYGYTF. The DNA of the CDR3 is TGTGCCAGCAGCTTAGGGGGACAGCTCTATGGCTACACCTTC.

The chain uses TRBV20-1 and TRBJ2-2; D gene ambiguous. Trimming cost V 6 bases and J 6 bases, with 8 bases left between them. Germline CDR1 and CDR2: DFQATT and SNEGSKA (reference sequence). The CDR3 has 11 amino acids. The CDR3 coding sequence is TGCAGTGCATTATGGGCCGGGGAGCTGTTTTTT. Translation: CSALWAGELFF.

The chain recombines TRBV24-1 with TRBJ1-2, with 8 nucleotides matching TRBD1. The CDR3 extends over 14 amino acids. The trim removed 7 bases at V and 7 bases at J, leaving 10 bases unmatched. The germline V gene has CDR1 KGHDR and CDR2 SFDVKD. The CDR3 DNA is TGTGCCACCAGGGGACAGGCCGCCCCCGGTGGCTACACCTTC. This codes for CATRGQAAPGGYTF.

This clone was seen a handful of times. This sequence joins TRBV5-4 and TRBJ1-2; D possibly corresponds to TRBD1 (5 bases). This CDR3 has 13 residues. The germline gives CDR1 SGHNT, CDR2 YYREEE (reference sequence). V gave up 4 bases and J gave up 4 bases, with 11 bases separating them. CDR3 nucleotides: TGTGCCAGCAGCCCGGGCGGGGGCTATGGCTACACCTTC. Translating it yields CASSPGGGYGYTF.

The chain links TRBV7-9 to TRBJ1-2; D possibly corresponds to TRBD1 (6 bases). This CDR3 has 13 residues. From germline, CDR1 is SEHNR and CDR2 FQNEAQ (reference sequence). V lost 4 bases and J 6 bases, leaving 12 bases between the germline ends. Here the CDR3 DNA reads TGTGCCAGCAGCTCATCGGGGGGCAATGGCTACACCTTC. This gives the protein CASSSSGGNGYTF.

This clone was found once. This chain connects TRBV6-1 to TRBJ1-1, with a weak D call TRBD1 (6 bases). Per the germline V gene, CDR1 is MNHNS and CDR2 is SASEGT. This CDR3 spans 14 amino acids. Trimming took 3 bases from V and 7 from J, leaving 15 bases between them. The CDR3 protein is CASSDLTGRSEAFF. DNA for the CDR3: TGTGCCAGCAGTGACCTCACAGGGAGGAGTGAAGCTTTCTTT.

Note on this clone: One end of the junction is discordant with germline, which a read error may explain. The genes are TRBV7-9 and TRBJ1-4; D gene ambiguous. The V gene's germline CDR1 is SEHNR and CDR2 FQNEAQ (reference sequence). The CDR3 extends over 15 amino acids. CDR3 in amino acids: CASSLAPEYPEKLFF. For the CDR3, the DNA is TGTGCCAGCAGCCTAGCCCCGGAGTATCCTGAAAAACTGTTTTTT.